The present entry profiles one TCR beta chain with its context. This was a deep-level run. Profiling relied on immunoSEQ multiplex PCR, and the TCRdb table lists in-frame clones only, not all of them. This sample has some 2.1 million clones, with around 95% found just once. This CDR3 comprises 17 residues. Trimming took 3 bases from V and 1 from J, leaving 19 bases between them. In germline, CDR1 is SGHTA, CDR2 FQGNSA. These data belong to a study of shared clonotypes between healthy human individuals. The chain combines TRBV7-2 with TRBJ2-7, with D perhaps assigned TRBD1 or TRBD2 (5 bases each). The clonotype comes from a man aged 18-30 years in good health. Sequencing was done on a sample of naive CD4+ T cells sorted from blood. Subset given: CD45RA+ positively selected. The CDR3 region is CASSFLWDRRLSYEQYF. DNA of the CDR3: TGTGCCAGCAGCTTCCTCTGGGACCGCCGTCTTTCCTACGAGCAGTACTTC.